The 17 T cell receptor beta chains below come from one sample, sequenced in a study of T cells in Graves' hyperthyroidism and ophthalmopathy. RNA transcripts provided the source from which TCR beta CDR3 regions were amplified. HTBI primers were the set used in a first-round RT-PCR of the TCR CDR3. TCRdb independently ran MiXCR on the multiplex PCR reads; one entry per CDR3 protein. This table has approximately 490,000 distinct CDR3 sequences, roughly 23% appearing once. Source material: blood. The receptor set was obtained from an older woman with Graves' ophthalmopathy.

V gene TRBV10-3 combines with J gene TRBJ1-1; D gene uncertain. CDR1 and CDR2 from the germline V gene are ENHRY and SYGVKD. V was shortened by 4 bases and J by 1 base, with 13 bases between the two germline ends. CDR3 length equals 15 residues. For the CDR3, the DNA is TGTGCCATCAGTGTGTCGGGGTTGGGGAACACTGAAGCTTTCTTT. It codes for CAISVSGLGNTEAFF.

This clonotype was detected ten times or more. The rearrangement uses TRBV28 and TRBJ1-3; 7 bases map to TRBD1. The CDR3 length is 16 residues. The germline gives CDR1 MDHEN, CDR2 SYDVKM. The trim removed 5 bases at V and 0 bases at J, leaving 7 bases unmatched. Written as DNA, the CDR3 is TGTGCCAGCAGTCCGGGACAGCCAATCTCTGGAAACACCATATATTTT. This translates into CASSPGQPISGNTIYF.

This clonotype turned up a few times. This chain connects TRBV3-1 to TRBJ2-2, with 7 bases aligning to TRBD2. CDR3 length: 16 amino acids. J lost 0 bases, V lost 1 base, and 2 bases had no gene match. Germline V CDR1 and CDR2: LGHDT, YNNKEL (reference sequence). In DNA form, the CDR3 reads TGTGCCAGCAGCCAAGGTGGGAGGGCGAACACCGGGGAGCTGTTTTTT. This gives the protein CASSQGGRANTGELFF.

This clonotype was observed a handful of times. The genes are TRBV19 and TRBJ1-1; TRBD1 agrees at 10 bases. Per germline, CDR1 LNHDA and CDR2 SQIVND (reference sequence). The V and J ends lost 6 bases and 4 bases, in that order; junction bases with no gene match: 5. CDR3 length: 14 residues. The CDR3 region is CASSDRGQGTEAFF. CDR3 bases: TGTGCCAGTAGCGACAGGGGGCAAGGCACTGAAGCTTTCTTT.

This clonotype was detected ten times or more. The rearrangement uses TRBV5-6 and TRBJ1-2, with D possibly matching TRBD1 (5 bases). With 1 base removed from V and 2 bases from J, the gap between germline ends came to 6 bases. This CDR3 is 13 amino acids long. CDR1 is SGHDT, CDR2 YYEEEE, per germline. As DNA, the CDR3 is TGTGCCAGCAGCTTGCCAGGGAACTATGGCTACACCTTC. This encodes CASSLPGNYGYTF.

The CDR3 loop is CSATDRRANEKLFF. CDR3 sequence (DNA): TGCAGTGCGACAGACAGGCGTGCTAATGAAAAACTGTTTTTT. The chain couples TRBV20-1 to TRBJ1-4; possibly TRBD1 for D (6 bases). Germline V gives CDR1 DFQATT, CDR2 SNEGSKA (reference sequence). This CDR3 is built from 14 residues. The germline V and J ends were trimmed by 6 bases and 3 bases, with 14 bases remaining between them.

This chain links TRBV10-3 with TRBJ2-7, with TRBD1 matching 9 bases. CDR1 ENHRY and CDR2 SYGVKD come from the germline V gene. This CDR3 comprises 14 residues. Unmatched junction bases numbered 14, after V lost 10 bases and J lost 7 bases. The CDR3, as DNA: TGTGCCACGTTAAAGGGACAGGGCTTATATGAGCAGTACTTC. This codes for CATLKGQGLYEQYF.

The rearrangement joins TRBV5-4 to TRBJ2-1, with 10 nucleotides matching TRBD1. The CDR3 extends over 16 amino acids. V shed 3 bases, J shed 1 base, and the junction held 4 bases outside the gene matches. The germline V gene encodes CDR1 SGHNT and CDR2 YYREEE (reference sequence). The CDR3 here is CASSSRTGGSYNEQFF. The CDR3 DNA reads TGTGCCAGCAGCTCGAGGACAGGGGGATCCTACAATGAGCAGTTCTTC.

This clonotype was found a few times. The rearrangement uses TRBV25-1 and TRBJ1-6; 9 bases agree with TRBD1. The CDR3 is 15 amino acids. Looked up from germline, CDR1 is MGHDK and CDR2 is SYGVNS. Trimming took 2 bases from V and 8 from J; bases not matched to a gene: 4. The CDR3 protein is CASSEPGDRDSPLHF. The CDR3 DNA reads as TGTGCCAGCAGTGAACCCGGGGACAGGGATTCACCCCTCCACTTT.

The rearrangement joins TRBV4-3 to TRBJ1-3; TRBD1 agrees at 7 bases. Per the germline V gene, CDR1 is LGHNA and CDR2 is YSLEER. The trim removed 0 bases at V and 0 bases at J, leaving 5 bases unmatched. This CDR3 is built from 17 residues. The CDR3 sequence: CASSQDGTAISGNTIYF. CDR3 nucleotide sequence: TGCGCCAGCAGCCAAGATGGGACAGCGATCTCTGGAAACACCATATATTTT.

This clonotype was seen many times. The chain links TRBV11-2 to TRBJ2-5, with D perhaps being TRBD1 or TRBD2 (5 bases each). This CDR3 has 15 amino acids. Per germline, CDR1 SGHAT and CDR2 FQNNGV. The germline V and J ends were trimmed by 1 base and 0 bases, with 9 bases remaining between them. The CDR3 coding sequence is TGTGCCAGCAGCTTAGGGGGACCACACCAAGAGACCCAGTACTTC. It translates to CASSLGGPHQETQYF.

This clonotype turned up a few times. This rearrangement joins TRBV6-2 or TRBV6-3 to TRBJ2-2; TRBD2 matches 10 bases. The V gene's germline CDR1 is MNHEY and CDR2 SVGEGT. The CDR3 is 15 amino acids. Losses at the gene ends were 6 bases for V and 6 bases for J; bases not matched to a gene: 7. In DNA, the CDR3 is TGTGCCAGCAGGACTAGCGGGCAATATTCCGGGGAGCTGTTTTTT. It specifies CASRTSGQYSGELFF.

This clonotype was found a few times. The rearrangement uses TRBV7-2 and TRBJ2-7, with D tentatively TRBD2 (6 bases). The V gene's germline CDR1 is SGHTA and CDR2 FQGNSA. V dropped 8 bases and J dropped 7 bases, with 18 bases sitting between them. This CDR3 spans 13 amino acids. CDR3 DNA sequence: TGTGCCAGCGGGCCGAGCGGGTTGCGGGAGCAGTACTTC. As protein: CASGPSGLREQYF.

This clonotype was observed a few times. The chain employs TRBV3-1 and TRBJ1-4, with D tentatively TRBD1 (5 bases). The ends were cut back, 3 bases at V and 7 bases at J, with 15 bases in the middle. The germline CDR1 and CDR2 sequences are LGHDT and YNNKEL (reference sequence). The CDR3 runs to 15 residues. CDR3 DNA: TGTGCCAGCAGCCACTCCGGGACCGGATCTGAAAAACTGTTTTTT. Translated, it gives CASSHSGTGSEKLFF.

J is TRBJ2-7 and V is TRBV12-5; no clear D. Trimming removed 0 bases at V and 1 base at J, with 13 bases between. Per the germline V gene, CDR1 is LGHNT and CDR2 is FRNRAP. The CDR3 runs 16 residues. The CDR3: CASGLVLSRTSYEQYF. In DNA form, the CDR3 reads TGTGCTAGTGGTTTGGTACTTTCCAGGACGTCCTACGAGCAGTACTTC.

The table lists this clonotype with many counts. The rearrangement links TRBV12-3 or TRBV12-4 to TRBJ1-6, with D unclear. CDR3 length: 14 residues. Trimming removed 5 bases from V and 11 bases from J, with 16 bases in between. The chain's CDR3 is CASSPRGAQPPLHF. CDR3 DNA: TGTGCCAGCAGTCCCCGGGGAGCCCAGCCACCCCTCCACTTT.

Only a few counts were recorded for this clonotype. Here the CDR3 reads CASTQGGGVQPQHF. The CDR3 DNA reads as TGTGCCAGCACACAAGGGGGGGGGGTTCAGCCCCAGCATTTT. The chain is built from TRBV2 and TRBJ1-5, with D possibly TRBD1 on 6 matching bases. Germline V lookup: CDR1 SNHLY, CDR2 FYNNEI. The CDR3 contains 14 residues. Trimming took 7 bases from V and 6 from J, leaving 16 bases between them.